These T cell receptor beta chains were read from a single sample in a study of blood T cell repertoires in COVID-19. Method: immunoSEQ multiplex PCR; TCRdb's copy keeps in-frame clones and lacks some. The sample has a few hundred thousand clones; approximately 82% are singletons. The sequenced sample was peripheral blood. The origin of the receptors is a man younger than 45 who had recovered from COVID-19. The CDR3 runs from the conserved cysteine through the conserved F or W.

V	J	CDR3
TRBV7-9	TRBJ1-2	CASSPGFAGRYGYTF
TRBV7-2	TRBJ2-3	CASSSTSGGLTDTQYF
TRBV28	TRBJ1-5	CASSPPGQGHQPQHF
TRBV5-1	TRBJ1-3	CASSEDRGADSGNTIYF
TRBV5-4	TRBJ2-6	CASSTLVSGANVLTF
TRBV14	TRBJ2-3	CASSQSGDTQYF
TRBV9	TRBJ2-1	CASSVDRDEQFF
TRBV19	TRBJ1-1	CASTTLTAMNTEAFF
TRBV7-6	TRBJ1-2	CASSLDQGSYGYTF
TRBV5-6	TRBJ2-7	CASSFGLASYEQYF
TRBV4-2	TRBJ2-3	CASPLGGRVAGDTDTQYF
TRBV5-1	TRBJ2-5	CASSFSGGQETQYF
TRBV7-9	TRBJ2-3	CASTKGYGRGSTDTQYF
TRBV11-2	TRBJ1-1	CASSLEQVGRTEAFF
TRBV19	TRBJ2-3	CASSITYRRADTQYF
TRBV28	TRBJ1-6	CASSLRVGTGLNSLSPLHF
TRBV2	TRBJ2-5	CASRAGGRQETQYF
TRBV3-1/TRBV3-2	TRBJ2-2	CASSTPLGRNTGELFF
TRBV25-1	TRBJ2-2	CASSESRTADTGELFF
TRBV9	TRBJ2-1	CASSVGVPGNEQFF
TRBV28	TRBJ1-2	CASTSLGGLGYGYTF